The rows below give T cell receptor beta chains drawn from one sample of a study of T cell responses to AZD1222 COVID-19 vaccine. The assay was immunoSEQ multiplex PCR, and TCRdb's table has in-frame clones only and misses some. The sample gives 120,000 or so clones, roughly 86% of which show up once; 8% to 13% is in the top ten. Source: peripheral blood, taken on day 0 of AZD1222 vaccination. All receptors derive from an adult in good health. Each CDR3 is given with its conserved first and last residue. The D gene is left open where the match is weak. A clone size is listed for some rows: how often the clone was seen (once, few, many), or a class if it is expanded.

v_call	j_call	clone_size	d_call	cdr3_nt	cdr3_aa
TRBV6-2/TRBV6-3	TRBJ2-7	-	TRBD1	TGTGCCAGCACCCCCGGACAGGTCCGATCCTACGAGCAGTACTTC	CASTPGQVRSYEQYF
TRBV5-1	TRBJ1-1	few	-	TGCGCCAGCAGCTTATCGAACACTGAAGCTTTCTTT	CASSLSNTEAFF
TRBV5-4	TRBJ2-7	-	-	TGTGCCAGCAGCCGCGACAGCTACGAGCAGTACTTC	CASSRDSYEQYF
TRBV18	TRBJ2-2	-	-	TGTGCCAGCTCACCATATAAGGGGCCCGGGGAGCTGTTTTTT	CASSPYKGPGELFF
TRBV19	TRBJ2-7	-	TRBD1	TGTGCCAGTAGTATTATACCCCGGGACAGGGTGGTCGAGCAGTACTTC	CASSIIPRDRVVEQYF
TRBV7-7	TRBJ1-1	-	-	TGTGCTAGCAGCTTAGTACGGGGTACTGAAGCTTTCTTT	CASSLVRGTEAFF
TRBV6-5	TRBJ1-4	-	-	TGTGCCAGCAGTTACTGGGAGGGGGGCCCGAGCGAAAAACTGTTTTTT	CASSYWEGGPSEKLFF
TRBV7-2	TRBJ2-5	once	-	TGTGCCAGCAGCTTAGGACGCGTGGAGACCCAGTACTTC	CASSLGRVETQYF
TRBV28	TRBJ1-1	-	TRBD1	TGTGCCAGCAGTCCCCGACAGGGGTGGCACACTGAAGCTTTCTTT	CASSPRQGWHTEAFF
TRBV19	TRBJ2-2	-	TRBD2	TGTGCCAGTAGTCCCGGACTAGCCCACGGGGAGCTGTTTTTT	CASSPGLAHGELFF
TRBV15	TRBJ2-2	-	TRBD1	TGTGCCACCAGCCGACGGGACAGGGGGTACACCGGGGAGCTGTTTTTT	CATSRRDRGYTGELFF
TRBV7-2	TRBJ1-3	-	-	TGTGCCAGCAGCCCATTGAACGTAGGCGCCATATATTTT	CASSPLNVGAIYF
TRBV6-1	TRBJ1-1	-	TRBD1	TGTGCCAGCAGTGACAGGGGGAATACTGAAGCTTTCTTT	CASSDRGNTEAFF
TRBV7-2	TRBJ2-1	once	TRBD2	TGTGCCAGCAGCTTAGGGATTGGGACTAGGGGCAATGAGCAGTTCTTC	CASSLGIGTRGNEQFF
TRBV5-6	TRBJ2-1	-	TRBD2	TGTGCCAGCAGCTTACAAGGACTAGCCAACAATGAGCAGTTCTTC	CASSLQGLANNEQFF
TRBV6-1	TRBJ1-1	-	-	TGTGCCAGCAGTGAAGCCGCCGGGAACACTGAAGCTTTCTTT	CASSEAAGNTEAFF
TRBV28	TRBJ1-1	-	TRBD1	TGTGCCAGCAGTTTGCGGTCAAACAGGGGGCTTACTGAAGCTTTCTTT	CASSLRSNRGLTEAFF
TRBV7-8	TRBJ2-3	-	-	TGTGCCAGCAGCTCTCCGGCCTCAGATACGCAGTATTTT	CASSSPASDTQYF
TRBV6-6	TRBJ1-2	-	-	TGTGCCAGCAAACCGGGACGAGACGAGGGCTACACCTTC	CASKPGRDEGYTF
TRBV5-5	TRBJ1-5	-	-	TGTGCCAGCAGCTTGGTAGGGGCCAATCAGCCCCAGCATTTT	CASSLVGANQPQHF
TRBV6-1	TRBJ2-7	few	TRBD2	TGTGCCAGCAGTGAAGCGCGGCTAGCGGGCTCCTACGAGCAGTACTTC	CASSEARLAGSYEQYF
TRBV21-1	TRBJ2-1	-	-	TGTGCCAGCAGCAAAGCACCGACAGGGAGGGGTTCTAATGAGCAGTTCTTC	CASSKAPTGRGSNEQFF
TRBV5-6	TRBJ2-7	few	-	TGTGCCAGCAGCTCCGGGACTGTCTACGAGCAGTACTTC	CASSSGTVYEQYF
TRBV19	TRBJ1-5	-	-	TGTGCCAGTAGTATTTTGGGGGGCGGTCAGCCCCAGCATTTT	CASSILGGGQPQHF
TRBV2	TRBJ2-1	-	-	TGTGCCAGCAGTGAAGATAGACTAAGCAATGAGCAGTTCTTC	CASSEDRLSNEQFF
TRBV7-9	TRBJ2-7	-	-	TGTGCCAGCAGCCCGGTTTTAGGCGGGTACGAGCAGTACTTC	CASSPVLGGYEQYF
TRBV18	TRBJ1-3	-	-	TGTGCCAGCTCATCCACAGGGCCGGTTGATGGAAACACCATATATTTT	CASSSTGPVDGNTIYF
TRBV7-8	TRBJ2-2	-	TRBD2	TGTGCCAGCAGCATGGGGACTAGTCGAACCGGGGAGCTGTTTTTT	CASSMGTSRTGELFF
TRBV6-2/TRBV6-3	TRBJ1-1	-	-	TGTGCCAGCAGTTACGGCGGGATGGCGGACACTGAAGCTTTCTTT	CASSYGGMADTEAFF
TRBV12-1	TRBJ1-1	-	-	TGTGCCAGCAGCTCCTCGGAGAGGAACACTGAAGCTTTCTTT	CASSSSERNTEAFF
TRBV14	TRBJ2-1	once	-	TGTGCCAGCAGCCAAGGGCTAGCCATAACTGAGCAGTTCTTC	CASSQGLAITEQFF
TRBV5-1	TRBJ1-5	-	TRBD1	TGCGCCAGCAGTTTCGGGACAGGGGATCAGCCCCAGCATTTT	CASSFGTGDQPQHF
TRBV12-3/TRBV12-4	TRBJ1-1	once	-	TGTGCCAGCACCCTGGACTGGAACACTGAAGCTTTCTTT	CASTLDWNTEAFF
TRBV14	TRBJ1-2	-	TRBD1	TGTGCCAGCAGCCCACAAGGGACAGATTATAACTATGGCTACACCTTC	CASSPQGTDYNYGYTF
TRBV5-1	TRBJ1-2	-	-	TGCGCCAGCAGCTTGGATCGCAGGGAAACTGGCTACACCTTC	CASSLDRRETGYTF
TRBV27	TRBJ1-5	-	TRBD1	TGTGCCAGCAGTTCAAGTTGGGACAGTCGCAATCAGCCCCAGCATTTT	CASSSSWDSRNQPQHF
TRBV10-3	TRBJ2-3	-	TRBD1	TGTGCCATCAACAAGGACGACAGGGGTGGGCGGAACTTACTAGATACGCAGTATTTT	CAINKDDRGGRNLLDTQYF
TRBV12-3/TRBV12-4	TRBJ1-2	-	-	TGTGCCAGCAGTCTAAGGGGGGGAGACACCTTC	CASSLRGGDTF
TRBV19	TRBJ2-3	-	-	TGTGCCAGTTCCGGGGACGGCACAGATACGCAGTATTTT	CASSGDGTDTQYF
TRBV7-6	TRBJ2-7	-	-	TGTGCCAGCAGCCACTCCCCAGGGGCCTACGAGCAGTACTTC	CASSHSPGAYEQYF
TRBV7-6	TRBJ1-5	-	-	TGTGCCAGCAGCCGAGGGCCCAATCAGCCCCAGCATTTT	CASSRGPNQPQHF
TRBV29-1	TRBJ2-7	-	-	TGCAGCGTTGGGGGTGGGACCCATGGGGACGAGCAGTACTTC	CSVGGGTHGDEQYF
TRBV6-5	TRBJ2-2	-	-	TGTGCCAGCAGCCAGGATGGGGGTAACACCGGGGAGCTGTTTTTT	CASSQDGGNTGELFF
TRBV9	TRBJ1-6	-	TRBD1	TGTGCCAGCGGAGGACAGGGTAATTCACCCCTCCACTTT	CASGGQGNSPLHF
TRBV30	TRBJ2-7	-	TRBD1	TGTGCCTGGACCATGGACAGGACGGGCGAGCAGTACTTC	CAWTMDRTGEQYF
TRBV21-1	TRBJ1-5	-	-	TGTGCCAGCAGCAAGGGCGGACAGGGGAGTCAGCCCCAGCATTTT	CASSKGGQGSQPQHF
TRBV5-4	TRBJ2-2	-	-	TGTGCCAGCACCACGGACAGAGGCACCGGGGAGCTGTTTTTT	CASTTDRGTGELFF
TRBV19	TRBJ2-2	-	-	TGTGCCAGTAGTATAATGCCGAACACCGGGGAGCTGTTTTTT	CASSIMPNTGELFF
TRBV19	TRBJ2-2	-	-	TGTGCCAGTAGTATATGGGCGCCACAGGGAACCGGGGAGCTGTTTTTT	CASSIWAPQGTGELFF
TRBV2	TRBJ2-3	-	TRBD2	TGTGCCAGCAGTGAAGCCCGGACTAGCGGAGATACGCAGTATTTT	CASSEARTSGDTQYF
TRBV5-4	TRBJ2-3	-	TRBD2	TGTGCCAGCAGCTCAGGCGGGAGTGTTTCAGATACGCAGTATTTT	CASSSGGSVSDTQYF
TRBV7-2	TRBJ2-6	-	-	TGTGCCAGCAGCTCCGTGGCTGGGGCCAACGTCCTGACTTTC	CASSSVAGANVLTF
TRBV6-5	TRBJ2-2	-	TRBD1	TGTGCCAGCACCGACAGGGCAACCGGGGAGCTGTTTTTT	CASTDRATGELFF
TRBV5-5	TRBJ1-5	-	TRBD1	TGTGCCAGCAGCGGGGGGACAGGCTGGGGCAATCAGCCCCAGCATTTT	CASSGGTGWGNQPQHF
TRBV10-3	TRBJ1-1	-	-	TGTGCCATCAGTGACTCGGGAAAGGGGGCTGAAGCTTTCTTT	CAISDSGKGAEAFF
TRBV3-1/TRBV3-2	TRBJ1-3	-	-	TGTGCCAGCAGCCAGGTGACCTCTGGAAACACCATATATTTT	CASSQVTSGNTIYF
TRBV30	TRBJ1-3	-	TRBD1	TGTGCGTGGACCTCGACAGGGGGCGGAAACACCATATATTTT	CAWTSTGGGNTIYF